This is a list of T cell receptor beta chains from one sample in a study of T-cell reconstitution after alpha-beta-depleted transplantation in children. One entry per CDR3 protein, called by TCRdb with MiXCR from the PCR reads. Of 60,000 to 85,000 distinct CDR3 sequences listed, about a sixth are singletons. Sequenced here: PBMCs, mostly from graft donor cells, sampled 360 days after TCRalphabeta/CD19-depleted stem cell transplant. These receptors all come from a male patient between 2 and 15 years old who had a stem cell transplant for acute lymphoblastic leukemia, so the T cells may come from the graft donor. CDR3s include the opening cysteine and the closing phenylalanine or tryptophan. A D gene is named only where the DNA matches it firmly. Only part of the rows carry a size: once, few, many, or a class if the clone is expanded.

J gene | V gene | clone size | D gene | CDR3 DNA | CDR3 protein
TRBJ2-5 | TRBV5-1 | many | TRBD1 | TGCGCCAGCAGCATAGGGACAGGAGGAGAGACCCAGTACTTC | CASSIGTGGETQYF
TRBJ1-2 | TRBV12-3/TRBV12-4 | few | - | TGTGCCAGCAGTTTGTTGGGTTATGGCTACACCTTC | CASSLLGYGYTF
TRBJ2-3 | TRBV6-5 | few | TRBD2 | TGTGCCAGCAGTTACTCGAGGTCGGGAGGGCCTGGAGATACGCAGTATTTT | CASSYSRSGGPGDTQYF
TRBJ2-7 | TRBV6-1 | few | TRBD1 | TGTGCCAGCAGTGAGACCGGGACAGGGGCCCGCGAGCAGTACTTC | CASSETGTGAREQYF
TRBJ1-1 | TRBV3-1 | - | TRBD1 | TGTGCCAGCAGCCAAATCAGGGGGTTGGCTTTCTTT | CASSQIRGLAFF
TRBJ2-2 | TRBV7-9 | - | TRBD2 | TGTGCCAGCGGCCCTCTAGCGGGAACCGGGGAGCTGTTTTTT | CASGPLAGTGELFF
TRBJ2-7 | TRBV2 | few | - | TGTGCCAGCTGCTATGGCGCTCGGGAGCAGTACTTC | CASCYGAREQYF
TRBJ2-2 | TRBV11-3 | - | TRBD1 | TGTGCCAGCAGCTCTGGGACAGGGGCCGGGGAGCTGTTTTTT | CASSSGTGAGELFF
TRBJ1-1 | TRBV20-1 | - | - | TGCAGTGCTAGGGGTTGGGGGAACACTGAAGCTTTCTTT | CSARGWGNTEAFF
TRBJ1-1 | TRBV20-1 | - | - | TGCAGTGCTAGGGGACACCTGAACACTGAAGCTTTCTTT | CSARGHLNTEAFF
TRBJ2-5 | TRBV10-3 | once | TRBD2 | TGTGCCGTCAGCCTATTGGGACTAGCGGGTAAAGAGACCCAGTACTTC | CAVSLLGLAGKETQYF
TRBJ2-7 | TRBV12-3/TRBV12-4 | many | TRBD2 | TGTGCCAGCAAGCTACGGGGGGAACAGCAGTACTTC | CASKLRGEQQYF
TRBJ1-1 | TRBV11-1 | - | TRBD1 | TGTGCCAGCTCGACGGACAGGGTGAACACTGAAGCTTTCTTT | CASSTDRVNTEAFF
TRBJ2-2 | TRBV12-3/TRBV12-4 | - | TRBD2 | TGTGCCAGCAGTAATTTTAGCGGGAGAATGTCGAACACCGGGGAGCTGTTTTTT | CASSNFSGRMSNTGELFF
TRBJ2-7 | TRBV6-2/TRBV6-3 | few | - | TGTGCCAGCAGTTACAAGGGCTACGAGCAGTACTTC | CASSYKGYEQYF
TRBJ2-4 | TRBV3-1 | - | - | TGTGCCAGCAGCCAAGATCGTCTGGGCCCAGCCAAAAACATTCAGTACTTC | CASSQDRLGPAKNIQYF
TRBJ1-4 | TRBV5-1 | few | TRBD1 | TGCGCCAGCAGCTTGTCCGGGCGACAGGGGAGGTTCAATGAAAAACTGTTTTTT | CASSLSGRQGRFNEKLFF
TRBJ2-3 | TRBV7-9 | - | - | TGTGCCACCACCGAGGGGGATACGCAGTATTTT | CATTEGDTQYF
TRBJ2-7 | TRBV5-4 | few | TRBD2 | TGTGCCAGCAGCTTGGCGAAATCTAGCGGGAGAGCCTACGAGCAGTACTTC | CASSLAKSSGRAYEQYF
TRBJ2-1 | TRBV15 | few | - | TGTGCCACCAGCAGAGCGGGACGGGGATGGAATGAGCAGTTCTTC | CATSRAGRGWNEQFF
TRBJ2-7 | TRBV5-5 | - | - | TGTGCCAGCAGGCCCACCTACGAGCAGTACTTC | CASRPTYEQYF
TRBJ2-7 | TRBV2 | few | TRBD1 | TGTGCCAGCAGCGCCGACAGGGTGAGCTACGAGCAGTACTTC | CASSADRVSYEQYF
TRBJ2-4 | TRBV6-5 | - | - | TGTGCCAGCAGTTACGGTTCGAGGAGCTACAAAAACATTCAGTACTTC | CASSYGSRSYKNIQYF
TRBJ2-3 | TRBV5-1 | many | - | TGCGCCAGCAGCTTGGTTTCTGGGTATACGCAGTATTTT | CASSLVSGYTQYF
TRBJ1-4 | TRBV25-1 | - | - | TGTGCCAGCAGTGAAGGAGGACGAATAAATGGAAAACTGTTTTTT | CASSEGGRINGKLFF
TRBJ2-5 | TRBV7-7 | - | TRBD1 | TGTGCCAGCAGCTCTCGACAGGGGGACGAGACCCAGTACTTC | CASSSRQGDETQYF
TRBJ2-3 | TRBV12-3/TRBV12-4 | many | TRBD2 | TGTGCCAGCAGTTTAGCCCGAGTACTAGCGGGAGGGCAGAGGGGAACAGATACGCAGTATTTT | CASSLARVLAGGQRGTDTQYF
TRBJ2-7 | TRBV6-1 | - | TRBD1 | TGTGCCAGCAGTAGCCGACAGGGGGCGCGGCACGAGCAGTACTTC | CASSSRQGARHEQYF
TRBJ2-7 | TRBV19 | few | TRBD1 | TGTGCCAGTAGTACCAACAGGGGTCCTCGCCACGAGCAGTACTTC | CASSTNRGPRHEQYF
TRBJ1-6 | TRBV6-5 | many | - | TGTGCCAGCAGCCCTCGCCTTAATTCACCCCTCCACTTT | CASSPRLNSPLHF
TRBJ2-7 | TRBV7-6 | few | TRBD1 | TGTGCCAGCAGCCCGGGACAGGGTTTCCACGAGCAGTACTTC | CASSPGQGFHEQYF
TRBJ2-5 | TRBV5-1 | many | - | TGCGCCAGCAGCTTGACCAGCTTACAGACCCAGTACTTC | CASSLTSLQTQYF
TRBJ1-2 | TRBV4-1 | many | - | TGCGCCAGCAGCCAAGCGGGCGGCAACTATGGCTACACCTTC | CASSQAGGNYGYTF
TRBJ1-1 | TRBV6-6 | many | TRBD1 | TGTGCCAGCAGTCCGAGGACAGGGCCAGGGAACACTGAAGCTTTCTTT | CASSPRTGPGNTEAFF
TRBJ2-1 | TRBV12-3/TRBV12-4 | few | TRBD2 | TGTGCCAGCAGTTTAAGACTAGCCAGCTCCAATGAGCAGTTCTTC | CASSLRLASSNEQFF
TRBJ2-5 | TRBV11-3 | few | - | TGTGCCAGCAGCTATGAGTACCAAGAGACCCAGTACTTC | CASSYEYQETQYF
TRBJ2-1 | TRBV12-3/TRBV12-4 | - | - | TGTGCCAGCAGTTTAGGGACTCCCTACAATGAGCAGTTCTTC | CASSLGTPYNEQFF
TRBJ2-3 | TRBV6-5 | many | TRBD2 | TGTGCCAGCAGGCCATCCCGGGGCGGGAGGTCGGCAGATACGCAGTATTTT | CASRPSRGGRSADTQYF
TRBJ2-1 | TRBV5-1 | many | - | TGCGCCAGCAGCTTGGCAGGGGATGAGCAGTTCTTC | CASSLAGDEQFF
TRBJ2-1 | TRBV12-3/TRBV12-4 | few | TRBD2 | TGTGCCAGCAGTTCTAGACTAGCGGGATCTTACAATGAGCAGTTCTTC | CASSSRLAGSYNEQFF
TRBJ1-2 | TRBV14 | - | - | TGTGCCAGCAGCCAAGGCAGGGCTGGAAACTATGGCTACACCTTC | CASSQGRAGNYGYTF
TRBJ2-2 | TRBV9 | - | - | TGTGCCAGCAGCGTAGCGGCGAACACCGGGGAGCTGTTTTTT | CASSVAANTGELFF
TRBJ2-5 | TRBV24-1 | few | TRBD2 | TGTGCCACCAGTGATCCGAGGACTAGCGGCCAAGAGACCCAGTACTTC | CATSDPRTSGQETQYF
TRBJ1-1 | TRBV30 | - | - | TGTGCCTGGAGTGTCGGGGTCAGGACTGAAGCTTTCTTT | CAWSVGVRTEAFF
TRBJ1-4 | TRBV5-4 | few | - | TGTGCCAGCAGCCCAGGGGCCACTAATGAAAAACTGTTTTTT | CASSPGATNEKLFF
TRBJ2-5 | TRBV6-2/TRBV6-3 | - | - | TGTGCCAGCAGTTACGCGATTCCCGGGGGAGACCAAGAGACCCAGTACTTC | CASSYAIPGGDQETQYF
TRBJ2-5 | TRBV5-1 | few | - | TGCGCCAGCAGGGGGGCCGGGGGACAAAATCGGACGTGGTACTTC | CASRGAGGQNRTWYF
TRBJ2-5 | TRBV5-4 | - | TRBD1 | TGTGCCAGCAGCTTGGACAGGGGACGACAGACCCAGTACTTC | CASSLDRGRQTQYF
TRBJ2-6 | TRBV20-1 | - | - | TGCAGTGCTGGAACCGGACTACCCGTCTCTGGGGCCAACGTCCTGACTTTC | CSAGTGLPVSGANVLTF
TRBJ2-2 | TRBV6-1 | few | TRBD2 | TGTGCCAGCAATCCGGGACTAGCATATGGGGACACCGGGGAGCTGTTTTTT | CASNPGLAYGDTGELFF
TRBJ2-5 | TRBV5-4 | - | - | TGTGCCAGCAGCCCACACCGGGCACGAGAGACCCAGTACTTC | CASSPHRARETQYF
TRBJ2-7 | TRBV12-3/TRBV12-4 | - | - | TGTGCCAGCAGTTTCATACCCTCCGCCGAGCAGTACTTC | CASSFIPSAEQYF
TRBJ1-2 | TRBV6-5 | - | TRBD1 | TGTGCCAGCAGTTACTCCCTGACAGGGGGTAACTATGGCTACACCTTC | CASSYSLTGGNYGYTF